This is a list of T cell receptor beta chains from one sample in a study of cytomegalovirus exposure and HLA in healthy donors. Sequencing was performed with immunoSEQ multiplex PCR; in TCRdb, only in-frame clones are kept and a portion is missing. The sample lists some 90,000 clones, 96% occurring once. The sequencing input was PBMCs. These receptors were collected from a young man in good health and CMV-seronegative. CDR3s include the opening cysteine and the closing phenylalanine or tryptophan. Each record gives: CDR3 length, J gene, V gene, clone size, D gene, CDR3 protein, CDR3 DNA. A D gene is named only where the DNA matches it firmly. Clone size is not always given. Where it is, it says once, few, many or a class for expanded clones.

>13|TRBJ2-7|TRBV5-1|-|-
CASSLSLGDEQYF
TGCGCCAGCAGCTTGAGCCTCGGGGACGAGCAGTACTTC
>15|TRBJ2-1|TRBV7-8|-|TRBD2
CASNVVLAQNNEQFF
TGTGCCAGCAACGTAGTACTAGCGCAAAACAATGAGCAGTTCTTC
>13|TRBJ2-2|TRBV16|once|-
CASSQLDTGELFF
TGTGCCAGCAGCCAATTAGACACCGGGGAGCTGTTTTTT
>15|TRBJ1-1|TRBV28|-|-
CASRPAIQGNTEAFF
TGTGCCAGCAGACCCGCCATACAGGGGAACACTGAAGCTTTCTTT
>15|TRBJ2-2|TRBV9|-|TRBD2
CASSLSGGNTGELFF
TGTGCCAGCAGCTTAAGCGGGGGGAACACCGGGGAGCTGTTTTTT
>15|TRBJ2-2|TRBV28|-|-
CASRWTPVNTGELFF
TGTGCCAGCAGGTGGACACCAGTGAACACCGGGGAGCTGTTTTTT
>14|TRBJ2-1|TRBV18|-|-
CASSGPIQYNEQFF
TGTGCCAGCTCAGGGCCTATCCAGTACAATGAGCAGTTCTTC
>15|TRBJ2-5|TRBV7-7|-|-
CASSLAGSAEETQYF
TGTGCTAGCAGCTTAGCAGGTAGCGCCGAAGAGACCCAGTACTTC
>16|TRBJ1-4|TRBV14|-|-
CASSQRFGVQGEKLFF
TGTGCCAGCAGCCAAAGATTTGGGGTCCAGGGTGAAAAACTGTTTTTT
>13|TRBJ2-5|TRBV30|-|TRBD1
CAWRDRGLETQYF
TGTGCCTGGAGGGACAGGGGGCTAGAGACCCAGTACTTC
>15|TRBJ2-4|TRBV5-4|-|TRBD2
CASSSGLAEKNIQYF
TGTGCCAGCAGTTCCGGACTAGCGGAAAAAAACATTCAGTACTTC
>15|TRBJ2-2|TRBV6-1|-|TRBD2
CASNIAGVNTGELFF
TGTGCCAGCAATATAGCGGGAGTAAACACCGGGGAGCTGTTTTTT
>15|TRBJ1-4|TRBV27|once|TRBD1
CASRLWGQGDEKLFF
TGTGCCAGCAGACTATGGGGACAGGGGGATGAAAAACTGTTTTTT
>13|TRBJ1-1|TRBV5-1|-|-
CASSFTGNPEAFF
TGCGCCAGCAGCTTCACAGGGAACCCTGAAGCTTTCTTT
>14|TRBJ1-1|TRBV13|-|-
CASGDGLSNTEAFF
TGTGCCAGCGGCGACGGACTCTCGAACACTGAAGCTTTCTTT
>15|TRBJ1-2|TRBV10-1|-|-
CASSAWTDSNYGYTF
TGCGCCAGCAGCGCTTGGACAGATTCTAACTATGGCTACACCTTC
>13|TRBJ2-7|TRBV7-6|-|TRBD1
CASSPDRGYEQYF
TGTGCCAGCAGCCCGGACAGGGGGTACGAGCAGTACTTC
>20|TRBJ1-2|TRBV28|-|TRBD1
CASSLLEGSGTGQRRDGYTF
TGTGCCAGCAGTTTATTAGAAGGATCGGGCACGGGACAGCGGAGGGATGGCTACACCTTC
>13|TRBJ1-1|TRBV29-1|-|TRBD1
CSVVHRGLTEAFF
TGCAGCGTGGTTCACAGGGGGCTCACTGAAGCTTTCTTT
>13|TRBJ2-7|TRBV19|-|-
CASSSSGGLEQYF
TGTGCCAGTAGTTCATCAGGGGGACTCGAGCAGTACTTC
>15|TRBJ2-7|TRBV4-1|-|-
CASSPQGQGPYEQYF
TGCGCCAGCAGCCCACAAGGGCAGGGGCCCTACGAGCAGTACTTC
>13|TRBJ1-1|TRBV7-9|-|-
CASSLEGSAEAFF
TGTGCCAGCAGCTTAGAGGGGTCCGCTGAAGCTTTCTTT
>17|TRBJ1-5|TRBV2|-|TRBD1
CASSEEVGTGRNQPQHF
TGTGCCAGCAGTGAAGAAGTAGGGACAGGGCGCAATCAGCCCCAGCATTTT
>14|TRBJ1-2|TRBV28|-|-
CASSSSPLNYGYTF
TGTGCCAGCAGTTCCTCTCCCCTGAACTATGGCTACACCTTC
>14|TRBJ1-4|TRBV28|once|-
CASSTTVYSEKLFF
TGTGCCAGCTCGACAACAGTATATTCTGAAAAACTGTTTTTT
>15|TRBJ2-3|TRBV11-3|-|-
CASSPHDGSTDTQYF
TGTGCCAGCAGCCCGCACGACGGGAGCACAGATACGCAGTATTTT
>13|TRBJ1-1|TRBV14|-|-
CASSLMSPGTAFF
TGTGCCAGCAGCCTAATGAGCCCGGGTACAGCTTTCTTT
>13|TRBJ1-1|TRBV28|-|-
CASSPLLNTEAFF
TGTGCCAGCAGTCCGTTACTTAACACTGAAGCTTTCTTT
>14|TRBJ1-1|TRBV27|-|-
CASSFGRVNTEAFF
TGTGCCAGCAGTTTTGGCAGGGTGAACACTGAAGCTTTCTTT
>14|TRBJ1-2|TRBV2|-|-
CASSRLGVGYGYTF
TGTGCCAGCTCCCGTTTAGGGGTAGGATATGGCTACACCTTC
>16|TRBJ1-1|TRBV7-9|-|TRBD1
CASSLPTGGMNTEAFF
TGTGCCAGCAGCTTACCGACAGGGGGTATGAACACTGAAGCTTTCTTT
>16|TRBJ1-2|TRBV5-1|-|TRBD1
CASSTGQGEVGYGYTF
TGCGCCAGCAGCACGGGACAGGGGGAGGTTGGCTATGGCTACACCTTC
>15|TRBJ2-3|TRBV5-1|-|TRBD1
CASSKETGGTDTQYF
TGCGCCAGCAGCAAGGAGACAGGGGGCACGGATACGCAGTATTTT
>14|TRBJ1-1|TRBV11-2|-|-
CASSLGGKGTEAFF
TGTGCCAGCAGCTTGGGGGGGAAGGGCACTGAAGCTTTCTTT
>14|TRBJ1-5|TRBV27|-|-
CASSPRGARQPQHF
TGTGCCAGCAGTCCGCGGGGGGCACGGCAGCCCCAGCATTTT
>15|TRBJ1-5|TRBV10-2|-|TRBD1
CASSAQTGGNQPQHF
TGCGCCAGCAGCGCCCAGACAGGGGGCAATCAGCCCCAGCATTTT
>13|TRBJ1-1|TRBV7-9|-|-
CASSLGGDTEAFF
TGTGCCAGCAGCTTAGGGGGGGACACTGAAGCTTTCTTT
>16|TRBJ2-1|TRBV18|-|TRBD2
CASSPIAGDSYNEQFF
TGTGCCAGCTCACCAATAGCGGGAGACTCCTACAATGAGCAGTTCTTC
>16|TRBJ2-1|TRBV4-1|-|-
CASSYRRLGEYNEQFF
TGCGCCAGCAGTTACCGACGACTCGGAGAGTACAATGAGCAGTTCTTC
>13|TRBJ2-7|TRBV28|-|-
CASSGGATYEQYF
TGTGCCAGCAGCGGTGGAGCGACCTACGAGCAGTACTTC
>14|TRBJ1-5|TRBV15|-|-
CATSRDRVSQPQHF
TGTGCCACCAGCAGAGATCGGGTGTCTCAGCCCCAGCATTTT
>16|TRBJ2-1|TRBV14|once|TRBD1
CASSQDLGQEGNEQFF
TGTGCCAGCAGCCAAGATCTGGGACAGGAGGGAAATGAGCAGTTCTTC
>14|TRBJ1-5|TRBV19|-|-
CASSSAGSPTPQHF
TGTGCCAGTAGTAGCGCAGGGTCCCCAACGCCCCAGCATTTT
>14|TRBJ2-1|TRBV19|-|-
CASSIDRVANEQFF
TGTGCCAGTAGTATAGACAGGGTAGCCAATGAGCAGTTCTTC
>11|TRBJ2-7|TRBV30|-|-
CALSTTHSQYF
TGTGCCTTATCTACTACACATTCCCAGTACTTC
>13|TRBJ1-1|TRBV5-1|-|-
CASSFLQNTEAFF
TGCGCCAGCAGCTTTTTACAGAACACTGAAGCTTTCTTT
>16|TRBJ2-7|TRBV18|-|TRBD1
CASSPTQGQGDWEQYF
TGTGCCAGCTCACCCACCCAGGGCCAGGGGGATTGGGAGCAGTACTTC
>13|TRBJ2-7|TRBV29-1|-|TRBD1
CSVETGVPYEQYF
TGCAGCGTTGAAACAGGGGTTCCCTACGAGCAGTACTTC
>16|TRBJ2-7|TRBV14|-|-
CASSQDRVPLHYEQYF
TGTGCCAGCAGCCAAGACAGGGTTCCACTCCACTACGAGCAGTACTTC
>17|TRBJ2-1|TRBV4-1|-|TRBD2
CASSQGGAGGAYNEQFF
TGCGCCAGCAGCCAAGGGGGAGCGGGGGGGGCCTACAATGAGCAGTTCTTC
>15|TRBJ2-3|TRBV5-4|-|TRBD1
CASSTETGFRDTQYF
TGTGCCAGCAGCACAGAGACAGGGTTTAGGGATACGCAGTATTTT
>13|TRBJ1-1|TRBV10-2|-|-
CASRRGGATEAFF
TGCGCCAGCAGAAGGGGGGGGGCCACTGAAGCTTTCTTT
>13|TRBJ2-3|TRBV7-2|-|-
CASSLALADTQYF
TGTGCCAGCAGCTTAGCCCTCGCAGATACGCAGTATTTT
>15|TRBJ1-6|TRBV30|-|-
CAWRRQGSYNSPLHF
TGTGCCTGGAGACGGCAGGGCTCCTATAATTCACCCCTCCACTTT
>15|TRBJ1-2|TRBV28|-|TRBD1
CASSLIGTGTNGYTF
TGTGCCAGCAGTTTAATTGGGACAGGGACCAATGGCTACACCTTC
>16|TRBJ1-2|TRBV27|-|-
CASSSSPDGTNYGYTF
TGTGCCAGCAGTTCTAGCCCGGACGGTACTAACTATGGCTACACCTTC
>15|TRBJ1-3|TRBV7-2|-|TRBD1
CASSFDGTAGNTIYF
TGTGCCAGCAGCTTCGACGGGACAGCTGGAAACACCATATATTTT
>14|TRBJ2-7|TRBV5-8|once|TRBD2
CASSKSGTTLEQYF
TGTGCCAGCAGTAAAAGCGGGACTACCCTCGAGCAGTACTTC
>16|TRBJ1-1|TRBV7-2|-|-
CASSLARWRAGTEAFF
TGTGCCAGCAGCTTAGCGCGGTGGAGGGCAGGCACTGAAGCTTTCTTT